These 27 T cell receptor beta chains share one sample of origin, sequenced in a study of identifying expanded T cells in peripheral blood (dated by TCRdb to about 2019). Library construction relied on the immunoSEQ multiplex PCR assay. TCRdb limited this immuneACCESS table to in-frame rearrangements with V and J called. A share of clones is missing; checked studies link under half to unresolved V genes, and the rest is unexplained. This sample comprises about 74,000 clones, 84% of them detected only once. Together, the top ten hold 18% of the sample. Sequenced material: blood. These receptors were obtained from a person aged 18-69 years in good health.

The chain uses TRBV28 and TRBJ2-1; 9 bases line up with TRBD1. CDR1 is MDHEN and CDR2 is SYDVKM in the germline V gene. The CDR3 covers 15 residues. The V and J ends lost 5 bases and 0 bases, in that order; junction bases with no gene match: 2. The CDR3 protein is CASSPTGGSYNEQFF. The DNA of the CDR3 is TGTGCCAGCAGTCCGACAGGGGGCTCCTACAATGAGCAGTTCTTC.

V and J are TRBV19 and TRBJ2-1; maybe TRBD2 (6 bases). Deletions cut 9 bases from V and 4 bases from J, with 16 bases between. This CDR3 is 14 amino acids long. CDR1 and CDR2 (germline): LNHDA, SQIVND (reference sequence). The CDR3 sequence: CASRRTTDYNEQFF. Here the CDR3 DNA reads TGTGCCAGCAGACGGACTACGGATTACAATGAGCAGTTCTTC.

This clone was detected a few times. This chain links TRBV28 with TRBJ1-1; 9 positions match TRBD1. CDR3 length: 17 amino acids. The V gene end was trimmed by 8 bases and the J gene end by 0 bases; junction bases not matched to a gene: 13. CDR1 is MDHEN, CDR2 SYDVKM, per germline. CDR3 sequence: CASVRSQGAGMNTEAFF. The DNA of the CDR3 is TGTGCCAGCGTCCGATCACAGGGGGCGGGTATGAACACTGAAGCTTTCTTT.

The rearrangement links TRBV20-1 to TRBJ1-1; D is perhaps TRBD1 (5 bases). The V end was cut by 3 bases, the J end by 7 bases, with 9 bases between. This CDR3 comprises 11 residues. The germline V gene encodes CDR1 DFQATT and CDR2 SNEGSKA (reference sequence). CDR3 loop: CSASRGIEAFF. The CDR3 DNA reads TGCAGTGCTAGCCGGGGGATTGAAGCTTTCTTT.

This clone was seen once. This sequence joins TRBV28 and TRBJ2-1, with TRBD1 as a possible D gene (6 bases). The length of the CDR3 is 14 residues. Germline V lookup: CDR1 MDHEN, CDR2 SYDVKM. Trimming removed 6 bases from V and 4 bases from J, with 13 bases in between. This chain's CDR3 is CASSPAGQYNEQFF. In nucleotides, the CDR3 is TGTGCCAGCAGCCCGGCAGGACAGTACAATGAGCAGTTCTTC.

This chain uses TRBV28 with TRBJ1-5; D is possibly TRBD1 (5 bases). Between the trimmed V and J ends, which lost 5 bases and 9 bases, there was a span of 20 bases. The CDR3 is 15 residues long. CDR1 and CDR2 from the germline V gene are MDHEN and SYDVKM. This CDR3 reads CASSLRGGEVRPQHF. The CDR3 DNA follows: TGTGCCAGCAGTCTCCGGGGAGGGGAGGTGAGGCCCCAGCATTTT.

The chain links TRBV18 to TRBJ2-3, with 14 bases identical to TRBD2. The CDR3 loop spans 16 amino acids. Germline lookup yields CDR1 KGHSH and CDR2 LQKENI. V shed 3 bases, J shed 4 bases, and the junction held 3 bases outside the gene matches. The CDR3 bases are TGTGCCAGCTCACCGGGACTAGCGGGAGAATCAGATACGCAGTATTTT. Translating gives CASSPGLAGESDTQYF.

The genes are TRBV5-1 and TRBJ1-3; TRBD1 agrees at 7 bases. V was pared by 0 bases and J by 2 bases, with 2 bases of the junction left unmatched. Per germline, CDR1 SGHRS and CDR2 YFSETQ. The CDR3 runs to 15 residues. The CDR3 is CASSLDTGAGNTIYF. The CDR3 nucleotides are TGCGCCAGCAGCTTGGATACAGGGGCTGGAAACACCATATATTTT.

The V gene is TRBV7-3, the J gene TRBJ2-3; TRBD2 agrees at 8 bases. Germline CDR1 and CDR2: SGHTA and FQGTGA. This CDR3 region has 17 residues. V was clipped by 5 bases and J by 2 bases; unmatched bases: 12. As DNA, the CDR3 is TGTGCCAGCAGCACCGCGCGACTAGCGCCTAACACAGATACGCAGTATTTT. Protein: CASSTARLAPNTDTQYF.

V gene TRBV29-1 combines with J gene TRBJ2-6; D is unclear. The CDR3 runs 14 residues. Germline CDR1 reads SQVTM; CDR2 reads ANQGSEA. The ends were cut back, 5 bases at V and 0 bases at J, with 8 bases in the middle. CDR3 protein: CSVTVDSGANVLTF. The CDR3 DNA sequence: TGCAGCGTTACAGTAGACTCTGGGGCCAACGTCCTGACTTTC. The variable domain in full, with the rest retrieved from reference TRBV29-1 and TRBJ2-6, is SAVISQKPSRDICQRGTSLTIQCQVDSQVTMMFWYRQQPGQSLTLIATANQGSEATYESGFVIDKFPISRPNLTFSTLTVSNMSPEDSSIYLCSVTVDSGANVLTFGAGSRLTVL.

This sequence joins TRBV2 and TRBJ2-7; TRBD2 might be the D (7 bases). Germline V gene sequence: CDR1 SNHLY, CDR2 FYNNEI. The V end was cut by 9 bases, the J end by 7 bases, with 13 bases between. CDR3 length: 11 residues. The CDR3 DNA follows: TGTGCCAGAGGGGGGGAGCGTGAGCAGTACTTC. Protein: CARGGEREQYF.

This clone was detected a few times. The chain recombines TRBV5-4 with TRBJ1-1; TRBD1 matches 8 bases. CDR1 is SGHNT, CDR2 YYREEE, per germline (reference sequence). Trimming at V came to 3 bases and at J to 5 bases, leaving 6 bases not matched to a gene. CDR3 size: 14 residues. The CDR3 bases are TGTGCCAGCAGCTCGGGACAGGTAGTTACTGAAGCTTTCTTT. Protein product: CASSSGQVVTEAFF.

The J gene is TRBJ1-3, the V gene TRBV28; the match to TRBD1 covers 10 bases. J was trimmed by 0 bases and V by 9 bases; bases with no gene match: 23. This CDR3 is 21 amino acids long. Per the germline V gene, CDR1 is MDHEN and CDR2 is SYDVKM. The CDR3: CASPHNPGTGELPFSGNTIYF. For the CDR3, the DNA is TGTGCCAGTCCACACAATCCCGGGACAGGGGAACTTCCATTCTCTGGAAACACCATATATTTT.

This chain connects TRBV4-1 to TRBJ1-5; D is undetermined. Trimming stripped 1 base from V and 2 bases from J, with 15 bases between. Germline V CDR1 and CDR2: MGHRA, YSYEKL. The CDR3 is 17 residues long. CDR3 amino acids: CASSQGFPYNRNQPQHF. For the CDR3, the DNA is TGCGCCAGCAGCCAAGGGTTCCCCTATAATCGCAATCAGCCCCAGCATTTT.

The chain combines TRBV9 with TRBJ2-5, with unresolved D. This CDR3 is 13 amino acids long. V dropped 0 bases and J dropped 4 bases, with 7 bases sitting between them. Germline CDR1 and CDR2: SGDLS and YYNGEE. The CDR3 bases are TGTGCCAGCAGCGTAGCAGCGTTAGAGACCCAGTACTTC. This translates into CASSVAALETQYF. The whole variable domain, remainder taken from reference TRBV9 and TRBJ2-5, is DSGVTQTPKHLITATGQRVTLRCSPRSGDLSVYWYQQSLDQGLQFLIQYYNGEERAKGNILERFSAQQFPDLHSELNLSSLELGDSALYFCASSVAALETQYFGPGTRLLVL.

This chain links TRBV7-2 with TRBJ2-6; 9 bases line up with TRBD1. CDR1 is SGHTA, CDR2 FQGNSA, per germline. There are 19 residues in the CDR3. V trimming: 5 bases; J trimming: 3 bases; junction bases outside the gene matches: 14. The CDR3 nucleotides are TGTGCCAGCAGCCCGCGGGACAGGGTAGCTCTGGTTGGGGCCAACGTCCTGACTTTC. It codes for CASSPRDRVALVGANVLTF.

The chain carries TRBV28 and TRBJ2-7; D perhaps matches TRBD2 (5 bases). The CDR3 is made up of 16 amino acids. Trimming removed 1 base at V and 0 bases at J, with 13 bases between. Germline CDR1 and CDR2: MDHEN and SYDVKM. The CDR3 reads CASSLLDWASSYEQYF. The CDR3 DNA follows: TGTGCCAGCAGTTTATTGGACTGGGCTAGCTCCTACGAGCAGTACTTC.

The chain couples TRBV19 to TRBJ2-7; the match to TRBD2 covers 11 bases. This CDR3 comprises 16 residues. CDR1 is LNHDA and CDR2 is SQIVND in the germline V gene (reference sequence). Trimming cost V 4 bases and J 2 bases; bases outside gene matches: 7. As DNA, the CDR3 is TGTGCCAGTAGTACCCCGACTAGCGGGACTCCCTACGAGCAGTACTTC. As protein: CASSTPTSGTPYEQYF. The entire variable domain, with the rest obtained from reference TRBV19 and TRBJ2-7, is as follows: DGGITQSPKYLFRKEGQNVTLSCEQNLNHDAMYWYRQDPGQGLRLIYYSQIVNDFQKGDIAEGYSVSREKKESFPLTVTSAQKNPTAFYLCASSTPTSGTPYEQYFGPGTRLTVT.

V is TRBV18 and J is TRBJ1-3, with 8 bases that match TRBD1. V lost 3 bases, J lost 3 bases, and 7 bases stayed unmatched. In germline, CDR1 is KGHSH, CDR2 LQKENI. CDR3 length equals 16 residues. The CDR3 sequence is CASSPGGQGSGNTIYF. Here the CDR3 DNA reads TGTGCCAGCTCACCCGGCGGACAGGGAAGTGGAAACACCATATATTTT.

The CDR3 protein is CASSKQGANNEQFF. The CDR3 coding sequence is TGTGCCAGCAGTAAACAGGGGGCTAACAATGAGCAGTTCTTC. This rearrangement joins TRBV14 to TRBJ2-1; 9 bases map to TRBD1. Germline lookup yields CDR1 SGHDN and CDR2 FVKESK. The CDR3 loop spans 14 amino acids. The ends lost 6 bases at V and 5 bases at J; junction bases unmatched: 5.

The chain combines TRBV9 with TRBJ2-7; 9 bases agree with TRBD2. J lost 5 bases, V lost 0 bases, and 6 bases had no gene match. The CDR3 is made up of 15 amino acids. Looked up from germline, CDR1 is SGDLS and CDR2 is YYNGEE. As DNA, the CDR3 is TGTGCCAGCAGCGTAGGTGGGACTAGCAGAAACGAGCAGTACTTC. Translation: CASSVGGTSRNEQYF.

V usage is TRBV7-2 and J usage is TRBJ2-3; D call uncertain. Germline CDR1 and CDR2: SGHTA and FQGNSA. This CDR3 region has 13 residues. Trimming left V 1 base short and J 6 bases short, with 8 bases between. This CDR3 is CASSLGFGDTQYF. In DNA form, the CDR3 reads TGTGCCAGCAGCTTAGGGTTTGGGGATACGCAGTATTTT.

The chain employs TRBV28 and TRBJ2-7; perhaps D is TRBD1 or TRBD2 (7 bases each). Germline assignment: CDR1 MDHEN and CDR2 SYDVKM. V was pared by 3 bases and J by 7 bases, with 22 bases between. The CDR3 runs to 16 residues. DNA for the CDR3: TGTGCCAGCAGTTTGACTGGACAGGCTTCGCGGGGGGAGCAGTACTTC. The encoded protein is CASSLTGQASRGEQYF. The full variable domain, completed using reference TRBV28 and TRBJ2-7, is DVKVTQSSRYLVKRTGEKVFLECVQDMDHENMFWYRQDPGLGLRLIYFSYDVKMKEKGDIPEGYSVSREKKERFSLILESASTNQTSMYLCASSLTGQASRGEQYFGPGTRLTVT.

This clone was recorded at least ten times. This sequence joins TRBV10-3 and TRBJ2-7, with D unresolved. This CDR3 region has 12 residues. The V gene lost 10 bases and the J gene lost 3 bases, with 13 bases spanning the gap. CDR1 is ENHRY and CDR2 is SYGVKD in the germline V gene. The CDR3 sequence is CATRTVSYEQYF. The CDR3 DNA reads as TGTGCCACCCGGACGGTTAGCTACGAGCAGTACTTC.

This clone was counted between two and nine times. This chain links TRBV6-4 with TRBJ2-1; perhaps TRBD2 as D (5 bases). This CDR3 has 17 amino acids. The germline CDR1 and CDR2 sequences are MRHNA and SNTAGT. V dropped 5 bases and J dropped 2 bases, with 19 bases sitting between them. CDR3 nucleotide sequence: TGTGCCAGCAGTCGGCGGGTTGGAGTTGCTACCTACAATGAGCAGTTCTTC. Translated, it gives CASSRRVGVATYNEQFF.

The chain combines TRBV30 with TRBJ2-3; 10 nucleotides line up with TRBD2. J gave up 5 bases and V 1 base, and 9 bases lay outside the gene matches. This CDR3 comprises 16 residues. The germline CDR1 and CDR2 sequences are GTSNPN and SVGIG (reference sequence). The CDR3 DNA follows: TGTGCCTGGAGTGGGATCGGACTAGCGGACATAGATACGCAGTATTTT. Amino acid sequence: CAWSGIGLADIDTQYF.

The rearrangement joins TRBV18 to TRBJ2-1; 12 bases are shared with TRBD2. From germline, CDR1 is KGHSH and CDR2 LQKENI. The length of the CDR3 is 16 residues. J lost 9 bases, V lost 5 bases, and 11 bases had no gene match. This chain's CDR3 is CASSSRLTSGSSEQFF. The CDR3 DNA is TGTGCCAGCTCATCGAGGTTGACTAGCGGGAGTTCTGAGCAGTTCTTC. Drawing the rest from reference TRBV18 and TRBJ2-1, the complete variable domain is NAGVMQNPRHLVRRRGQEARLRCSPMKGHSHVYWYRQLPEEGLKFMVYLQKENIIDESGMPKERFSAEFPKEGPSILRIQQVVRGDSAAYFCASSSRLTSGSSEQFFGPGTRLTVL.